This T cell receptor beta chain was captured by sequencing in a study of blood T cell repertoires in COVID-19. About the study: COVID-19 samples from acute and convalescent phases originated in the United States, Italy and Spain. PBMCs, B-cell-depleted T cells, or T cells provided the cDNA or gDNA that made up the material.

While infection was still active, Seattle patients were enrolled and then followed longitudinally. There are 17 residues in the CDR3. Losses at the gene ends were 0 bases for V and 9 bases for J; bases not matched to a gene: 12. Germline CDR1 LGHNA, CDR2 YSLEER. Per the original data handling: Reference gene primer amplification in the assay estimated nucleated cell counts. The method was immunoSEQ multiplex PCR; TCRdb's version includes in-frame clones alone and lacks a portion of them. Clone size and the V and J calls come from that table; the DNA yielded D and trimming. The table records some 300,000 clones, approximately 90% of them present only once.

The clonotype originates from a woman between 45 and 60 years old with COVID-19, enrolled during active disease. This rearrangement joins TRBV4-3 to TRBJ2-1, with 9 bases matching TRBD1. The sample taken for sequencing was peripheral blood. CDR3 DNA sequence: TGCGCCAGCAGCCAAGATGGCGTAAGGACAGGGGTCTCTGAGCAGTTCTTC. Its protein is CASSQDGVRTGVSEQFF.